Shown below are 25 T cell receptor beta chains from a single sample sequenced in a study of T cells in Graves' hyperthyroidism and ophthalmopathy. It was RNA transcripts that yielded the amplified TCR beta CDR3 regions. TCR CDR3 underwent first-round RT-PCR with the HTBI primer set. TCRdb fed the multiplex PCR reads into MiXCR, producing one record per CDR3 protein. This sample has 450,000 to 550,000 distinct CDR3 sequences, with less than 25% found just once. What was sequenced was blood. Every receptor here comes from a woman aged 25-40 years with Graves' ophthalmopathy.

Turning to this clonotype: The junction departs from germline at one end; a sequencing error may be responsible. The gene calls are TRBV5-1 and TRBJ2-4; a possible D gene is TRBD2 (6 bases). The CDR3 runs 16 residues. Germline V gives CDR1 SGHRS, CDR2 YFSETQ. In DNA form, the CDR3 reads TGCGCCAGCAGCTTGACTTTAGCGGCAGCCATAAACATTCAGTACTTC. Its translation is CASSLTLAAAINIQYF.

In this sample, this clonotype turned up many times. V usage is TRBV6-1 and J usage is TRBJ2-5; D is unclear. The germline CDR1 and CDR2 sequences are MNHNS and SASEGT. This CDR3 comprises 12 residues. V was clipped by 2 bases and J by 4 bases, with 5 bases between them. The CDR3 here is CASSESGETQYF. CDR3 nucleotides: TGTGCCAGCAGTGAATCGGGAGAGACCCAGTACTTC.

Only a few counts were recorded for this clonotype. The V gene is TRBV24-1, the J gene TRBJ2-5; no reliable D call. V was pared by 1 base and J by 2 bases, with 28 bases between. Germline lookup yields CDR1 KGHDR and CDR2 SFDVKD. This CDR3 region has 21 residues. CDR3 residues: CATSDFNPRVFVAEFQETQYF. CDR3 DNA: TGTGCCACCAGTGATTTTAATCCCCGGGTTTTCGTGGCGGAGTTTCAAGAGACCCAGTACTTC.

The V gene is TRBV9, the J gene TRBJ2-7, with 9 bases aligning to TRBD1. Germline V lookup: CDR1 SGDLS, CDR2 YYNGEE. Losses at the gene ends were 3 bases for V and 4 bases for J; bases not matched to a gene: 5. The CDR3 length is 14 residues. CDR3 in DNA: TGTGCCAGCAGCGGGACAGGGGTTGGGTACGAGCAGTACTTC. Translating it yields CASSGTGVGYEQYF.

The chain recombines TRBV28 with TRBJ1-5, with D maybe TRBD1 (5 bases). Trimming pared 3 bases from V and 7 bases from J, leaving 13 bases between. There are 14 residues in the CDR3. Germline V gene data show CDR1 as MDHEN and CDR2 as SYDVKM. The CDR3 loop reads CASSFSGAGQPQHF. The CDR3 region has the DNA TGTGCCAGCAGTTTCTCCGGGGCCGGGCAGCCCCAGCATTTT.

Worth noting for this clonotype: This could be a read error, since a much larger clone is one nucleotide away. The gene calls are TRBV20-1 and TRBJ1-1, with 9 bases fitting TRBD1. The V gene end was trimmed by 6 bases and the J gene end by 1 base; junction bases not matched to a gene: 9. The CDR3 loop spans 15 amino acids. CDR1 is DFQATT and CDR2 is SNEGSKA in the germline V gene (reference sequence). CDR3 in DNA: TGCAGTGCCCCGAGGGGGGGACAGGGGAACACTGAAGCTTTCTTT. Its translation is CSAPRGGQGNTEAFF.

This clonotype was seen more than once but under ten times. The rearrangement uses TRBV19 and TRBJ2-7; 10 bases are a match to TRBD1. The V gene end was trimmed by 3 bases and the J gene end by 6 bases; junction bases not matched to a gene: 5. The CDR3 has 14 residues. Germline loops: CDR1 LNHDA, CDR2 SQIVND (reference sequence). CDR3 protein: CASSIVGTGVEQYF. CDR3 nucleotides: TGTGCCAGTAGTATCGTCGGGACAGGGGTCGAGCAGTACTTC. The full variable domain, with the rest looked up from reference TRBV19 and TRBJ2-7, is DGGITQSPKYLFRKEGQNVTLSCEQNLNHDAMYWYRQDPGQGLRLIYYSQIVNDFQKGDIAEGYSVSREKKESFPLTVTSAQKNPTAFYLCASSIVGTGVEQYFGPGTRLTVT.

The CDR3, as DNA: TGTGCCTGGAGTCTCGGGCGTAACACTGAAGCTTTCTTT. It translates to CAWSLGRNTEAFF. The V and J genes are TRBV30 and TRBJ1-1; no clear D. Trimming removed 2 bases at V and 2 bases at J, with 9 bases between. The germline CDR1 and CDR2 sequences are GTSNPN and SVGIG (reference sequence). The CDR3 runs to 13 residues.

CDR3 bases: TGTGCCAGCAGGGGGGGCAGTAATGGCTACACCTTC. Amino acids: CASRGGSNGYTF. The gene calls are TRBV27 and TRBJ1-2; D is possibly TRBD1 (6 bases). Germline V gene lookup returns CDR1 MNHEY and CDR2 SMNVEV (reference sequence). Trimming cost V 6 bases and J 6 bases, with 11 bases left between them. This CDR3 is 12 amino acids long.

At least ten counts were recorded for this clonotype. The V call is TRBV10-1, the J call TRBJ1-5, with D uncertain. Germline CDR1 reads WNHNN; CDR2 reads SYGVQD (reference sequence). This CDR3 is 15 amino acids long. V was clipped by 8 bases and J by 0 bases, with 14 bases between them. The CDR3: CASHNREDSNQPQHF. The CDR3 nucleotides are TGCGCCAGCCATAATCGGGAGGATAGCAATCAGCCCCAGCATTTT.

V usage is TRBV12-3 or TRBV12-4 and J usage is TRBJ1-2; no definite D call. This CDR3 has 13 residues. Trimming pared 1 base from V and 8 bases from J, leaving 11 bases between. DNA of the CDR3: TGTGCCAGCAGTTTAGGGCCTCTCGGGGGCTACACCTTC. This encodes CASSLGPLGGYTF.

This clonotype turned up a few times. The J gene is TRBJ1-5, the V gene TRBV19, with no clear D. The V end was cut by 3 bases, the J end by 0 bases, with 9 bases between. There are 15 residues in the CDR3. Germline V lookup: CDR1 LNHDA, CDR2 SQIVND (reference sequence). For the CDR3, the DNA is TGTGCCAGTAGTATCGGGCAATATAGCAATCAGCCCCAGCATTTT. Encoded protein: CASSIGQYSNQPQHF.

This clonotype was counted ten times or more. A much larger clone is a single base away; this may be a read error. The chain joins TRBV6-1 to TRBJ1-1; 7 bases are shared with TRBD1. V was pared by 7 bases and J by 1 base, with 3 bases of the junction left unmatched. Germline V gene sequence: CDR1 MNHNS, CDR2 SASEGT. CDR3 length equals 13 residues. The CDR3 loop reads CASTDRTNTEAFF. The CDR3, as DNA: TGTGCCAGCACGGACAGGACGAACACTGAAGCTTTCTTT.

The rearrangement uses TRBV12-3 or TRBV12-4 and TRBJ2-5, with 7 bases matching TRBD1. This CDR3 spans 16 amino acids. Trimming cost V 6 bases and J 5 bases; bases outside gene matches: 15. The CDR3 DNA reads TGTGCCAGCAGCCCTTTAGGGTCAGGGGGTTGGGAGACCCAGTACTTC. Amino acid sequence: CASSPLGSGGWETQYF.

This clonotype was counted many times. The chain joins TRBV2 to TRBJ2-7; possibly TRBD1 for D (7 bases). With 7 bases removed from V and 2 bases from J, the gap between germline ends came to 15 bases. CDR3 size: 14 residues. Looked up from germline, CDR1 is SNHLY and CDR2 is FYNNEI. The CDR3 sequence is CASTRGTVPYEQYF. The CDR3 nucleotides are TGTGCCAGCACCCGGGGGACAGTGCCCTACGAGCAGTACTTC. Full variable domain (outside the CDR3, taken from reference TRBV2 and TRBJ2-7): EPEVTQTPSHQVTQMGQEVILRCVPISNHLYFYWYRQILGQKVEFLVSFYNNEISEKSEIFDDQFSVERPDGSNFTLKIRSTKLEDSAMYFCASTRGTVPYEQYFGPGTRLTVT.

For this clonotype: It may be a read error: a sequence one base away is much more abundant. The conserved final phenylalanine or tryptophan is absent from the CDR3, which likely points to a read error. The chain combines TRBV30 with TRBJ2-5; D may be TRBD1 or TRBD2 (5 bases each). Trimming stripped 2 bases from V and 5 bases from J, with 12 bases between. The V gene's germline CDR1 is GTSNPN and CDR2 SVGIG (reference sequence). CDR3 length: 13 amino acids. CDR3 in amino acids: CAWSNGADETQYL. As DNA, the CDR3 is TGTGCCTGGAGTAACGGGGCTGATGAGACCCAGTACCTC.

V usage is TRBV20-1 and J usage is TRBJ1-1, with D unresolved. Germline V gene lookup returns CDR1 DFQATT and CDR2 SNEGSKA (reference sequence). This CDR3 has 16 residues. The V gene lost 3 bases and the J gene lost 1 base, with 18 bases spanning the gap. This chain's CDR3 is CSASDSEGSWNTEAFF. The CDR3 nucleotides read TGCAGTGCTAGCGATTCGGAGGGCAGCTGGAACACTGAAGCTTTCTTT.

With regard to this clonotype: As the CDR3 is not closed by the conserved phenylalanine or tryptophan, this likely results from a read error. This chain uses TRBV27 with TRBJ2-7; 8 nucleotides align to TRBD2. The CDR3 length is 14 residues. V was pared by 3 bases and J by 6 bases, with 7 bases of the junction left unmatched. Germline loops: CDR1 MNHEY, CDR2 SMNVEV (reference sequence). The CDR3 spells CASSFRGSGGEQYY. CDR3 DNA sequence: TGTGCCAGCAGTTTTAGGGGGAGCGGGGGCGAGCAGTACTAC.

This clonotype has only one observation. J is TRBJ2-2 and V is TRBV30; 8 bases fit TRBD2. Germline loops: CDR1 GTSNPN, CDR2 SVGIG (reference sequence). This CDR3 contains 14 residues. The J segment lost 7 bases and the V segment lost 0 bases, leaving 4 bases of the junction unmatched. The DNA for the CDR3 is TGTGCCTGGAGTGTTTTAGCGGGGAACGGGGAGCTGTTTTTT. Protein sequence: CAWSVLAGNGELFF.

This clonotype was detected many times. The chain couples TRBV3-1 to TRBJ2-5; D not certain. Germline V CDR1 and CDR2: LGHDT, YNNKEL (reference sequence). The CDR3 is 12 amino acids. Between the trimmed V and J ends, which lost 1 base and 5 bases, there was a span of 5 bases. CDR3 sequence: CASSQGVETQYF. The CDR3 nucleotides are TGTGCCAGCAGCCAAGGCGTGGAGACCCAGTACTTC.

This clonotype was seen more than once but under ten times. V usage is TRBV12-3 or TRBV12-4 and J usage is TRBJ2-7; 9 bases match TRBD2. The CDR3 length is 15 residues. The ends lost 5 bases at V and 7 bases at J; junction bases unmatched: 12. CDR3 nucleotides: TGTGCCAGCAGTCCCCGCGCGGGAGGGCCAGAGGAGCAGTACTTC. Translation: CASSPRAGGPEEQYF.

The chain has TRBV28 and TRBJ2-3; 7 bases match TRBD1. The germline V gene has CDR1 MDHEN and CDR2 SYDVKM. J lost 0 bases, V lost 6 bases, and 9 bases had no gene match. The length of the CDR3 is 16 residues. The CDR3 DNA reads as TGTGCCAGCAGGAAGGGACAGACTTACAGCACAGATACGCAGTATTTT. It codes for CASRKGQTYSTDTQYF. Full variable domain (outside the CDR3, taken from reference TRBV28 and TRBJ2-3): DVKVTQSSRYLVKRTGEKVFLECVQDMDHENMFWYRQDPGLGLRLIYFSYDVKMKEKGDIPEGYSVSREKKERFSLILESASTNQTSMYLCASRKGQTYSTDTQYFGPGTRLTVL.

The chain is built from TRBV12-3 or TRBV12-4 and TRBJ2-2; D is perhaps TRBD1 (6 bases). Trimming left V 1 base short and J 9 bases short, with 15 bases between. This CDR3 is 15 amino acids long. The CDR3 protein is CASSLGEVDSRELFF. The CDR3 DNA is TGTGCCAGCAGTTTAGGCGAGGTGGACAGCCGGGAGCTGTTTTTT.

There are many counts of this clonotype. J is TRBJ1-1 and V is TRBV7-9; TRBD1 agrees at 9 bases. This CDR3 has 14 amino acids. In germline, CDR1 is SEHNR, CDR2 FQNEAQ (reference sequence). After removal of 7 bases from V and 11 bases from J, the junction contained 14 bases not matched to a gene. DNA of the CDR3: TGTGCCAGCACCACCGGACAGGGGCGAAGACGGGCTTTCTTT. Amino acids: CASTTGQGRRRAFF.

The chain joins TRBV6-1 to TRBJ1-5, with D tentatively TRBD1 (5 bases). V was cut by 1 base and J by 0 bases, with 10 bases left in between. Germline V gene data show CDR1 as MNHNS and CDR2 as SASEGT. The CDR3 is made up of 16 amino acids. The CDR3 spells CASSEGQGSSNQPQHF. The CDR3 DNA sequence: TGTGCCAGCAGTGAAGGGCAGGGAAGTAGCAATCAGCCCCAGCATTTT.